The clone carrying this T cell receptor beta chain was observed a handful of times. Its antigen is unknown. Primed by a sample-barcoded 5' primer and a J-beta primer mix, a second PCR proceeded for about 6 to 11 cycles. TCRdb reprocessed the 5' RACE reads via MiXCR and lists one record per CDR3 protein. The table records 1 million to 1.2 million distinct CDR3 sequences, less than 45% of them present only once. This CDR3 contains 11 residues. Trimming shortened V by 4 bases and J by 9 bases, and 7 bases separated the two germline ends. The sample comes from a study of blood T cells in healthy people across ages. Regarding the study as a whole: The fall in TCR beta diversity per million T cells was roughly linear with age. Percentage of naive T cells showed a strong correlation with TCR beta diversity.

The sequencing sample was made of blood. This receptor was identified in a man aged 18 to 29 in good health. The chain has TRBV12-3 or TRBV12-4 and TRBJ2-1; the D is unclear. The CDR3 is CASSSMGEQFF. DNA for the CDR3: TGTGCCAGCAGTTCTATGGGTGAGCAGTTCTTC.